This entry lists 28 T cell receptor beta chains sequenced from one sample in a study of blood T cell repertoires in COVID-19 (dated by TCRdb to between 2020 and 2021). The library was generated by the immunoSEQ multiplex PCR assay. The table was pulled from immuneACCESS by TCRdb, which kept in-frame rearrangements only. Such tables lose some clones; where checked, under half of the loss comes from unresolved V genes, and the rest has no known cause. The sample table records over 350,000 clones; roughly nine tenths of these occur just once. The top ten clonotypes cover about 0.83% of the sample. The sequenced sample consisted of PBMCs or T cells enriched from blood (not recorded which). All receptors come from a woman between 40 and 50 years old who had been exposed to COVID-19.

The chain uses TRBV11-3 and TRBJ2-1, with 7 bases lining up with TRBD2. This CDR3 comprises 16 residues. The ends lost 5 bases at V and 0 bases at J; junction bases unmatched: 7. In germline, CDR1 is SGHNT, CDR2 YENEEA. The CDR3 is CASSLRGSSSYNEQFF. The CDR3 DNA reads as TGTGCCAGCAGCCTCCGCGGGAGTTCCTCCTACAATGAGCAGTTCTTC.

This clone occurred once. The chain combines TRBV19 with TRBJ1-2; no firm D call. The germline V gene has CDR1 LNHDA and CDR2 SQIVND (reference sequence). V lost 6 bases and J lost 8, with 13 bases in between. The CDR3 has 12 amino acids. The CDR3 nucleotides are TGTGCCAGTAGCGGTTGGGGAGGCGGCTACACCTTC. Residues: CASSGWGGGYTF.

The rearrangement joins TRBV19 to TRBJ2-7, with 8 bases aligning to TRBD2. CDR3 length: 12 residues. Per germline, CDR1 LNHDA and CDR2 SQIVND (reference sequence). J gave up 8 bases and V 6 bases, and 6 bases lay outside the gene matches. Here the CDR3 reads CASSGGLDKQYF. In DNA form, the CDR3 reads TGTGCCAGTAGCGGGGGACTAGATAAGCAGTACTTC.

This clone was picked up one time. V and J are TRBV18 and TRBJ1-1; 7 bases line up with TRBD1. CDR1 and CDR2 from the germline V gene are KGHSH and LQKENI. With 2 bases clipped from V and 0 bases from J, the junction kept 6 bases outside the gene matches. The CDR3 sequence is 16 residues long. The CDR3 reads CASSPEGQLLNTEAFF. The CDR3 DNA is TGTGCCAGCTCACCAGAGGGACAGCTTTTGAACACTGAAGCTTTCTTT.

The V and J genes are TRBV13 and TRBJ2-1, with TRBD2 matching over 8 bases. Unmatched junction bases numbered 8, after V lost 6 bases and J lost 7 bases. Germline V gene lookup returns CDR1 PRHDT and CDR2 FYEKMQ (reference sequence). This CDR3 is 14 amino acids long. CDR3 loop: CASRPGGRRNEQFF. For the CDR3, the DNA is TGTGCCAGCAGGCCGGGAGGGCGTAGAAATGAGCAGTTCTTC.

This clone showed up just once. At one end, the junction sequence differs from germline, possibly due to a read error. This chain uses TRBV7-7 with TRBJ2-1, with a possible D match to TRBD2 (6 bases). This CDR3 comprises 18 residues. From germline, CDR1 is SSHAT and CDR2 FNYEAQ (reference sequence). The CDR3 bases are TGTGCTAGCAGCTTACACGACGGCGGGGTCACGGGTGGGAATGAGCAGTTCTTC. It yields the protein CASSLHDGGVTGGNEQFF.

The chain is built from TRBV6-2 or TRBV6-3 and TRBJ2-2; D is possibly TRBD2 (6 bases). This CDR3 has 13 amino acids. Germline V gene lookup returns CDR1 MNHEY and CDR2 SVGEGT. With 4 bases removed from V and 6 bases from J, the gap between germline ends came to 9 bases. CDR3 in amino acids: CASSLRDSGELFF. The CDR3 DNA sequence: TGTGCCAGCAGTTTGAGGGACTCCGGGGAGCTGTTTTTT.

J is TRBJ2-2 and V is TRBV9, with 10 bases that match TRBD2. V dropped 4 bases and J dropped 6; count of bases not matched to a gene: 9. Germline CDR1 SGDLS, CDR2 YYNGEE. This CDR3 is 16 amino acids long. CDR3 DNA: TGTGCCAGCAGCCCCGTTTTAGCGGGAGGACCCGGGGAGCTGTTTTTT. It codes for CASSPVLAGGPGELFF.

The CDR3 spells CASSLREGSYEQYF. For the CDR3, the DNA is TGTGCCAGCAGCCTCAGGGAGGGCTCCTACGAGCAGTACTTC. The chain joins TRBV7-3 to TRBJ2-7; 7 nucleotides match TRBD2. This CDR3 is built from 14 residues. V was pared by 5 bases and J by 0 bases, with 4 bases of the junction left unmatched. In germline, CDR1 is SGHTA, CDR2 FQGTGA.

The chain couples TRBV7-2 to TRBJ2-1; 9 bases are shared with TRBD2. The CDR3 is 15 amino acids. With V trimmed by 1 base and J by 6 bases, 4 bases remained unmatched. The germline CDR1 and CDR2 sequences are SGHTA and FQGNSA. The CDR3 sequence is CASSLVAGVTNEQFF. CDR3 DNA: TGTGCCAGCAGCTTAGTAGCGGGGGTCACCAATGAGCAGTTCTTC. The variable domain in full, with the rest retrieved from reference TRBV7-2 and TRBJ2-1, is GAGVSQSPSNKVTEKGKDVELRCDPISGHTALYWYRQSLGQGLEFLIYFQGNSAPDKSGLPSDRFSAERTGGSVSTLTIQRTQQEDSAVYLCASSLVAGVTNEQFFGPGTRLTVL.

The chain recombines TRBV6-5 with TRBJ1-2; TRBD1 matches at 9 bases. CDR1 is MNHEY and CDR2 is SVGAGI in the germline V gene. The CDR3 is 15 residues long. The V segment lost 5 bases and the J segment 5 bases; nucleotides outside the gene matches: 9. The CDR3 DNA follows: TGTGCCAGCAGTCCCCGACAGGGGGGTTTATATGGCTACACCTTC. Encoded protein: CASSPRQGGLYGYTF.

The chain couples TRBV6-5 to TRBJ1-2; no reliable D call. The germline V and J ends were trimmed by 0 bases and 5 bases, with 13 bases remaining between them. CDR3 length: 15 residues. The germline V gene encodes CDR1 MNHEY and CDR2 SVGAGI. The CDR3 sequence: CASSYSSMGGYGYTF. The CDR3 nucleotides are TGTGCCAGCAGTTACTCTTCGATGGGAGGGTATGGCTACACCTTC.

This chain uses TRBV5-8 with TRBJ1-4; D might be TRBD1 (6 bases). The CDR3 contains 15 residues. Germline V gene lookup returns CDR1 SGHTS and CDR2 YDEGEE. V was cut by 3 bases and J by 7 bases, with 16 bases left in between. The CDR3 DNA follows: TGTGCCAGCAGCTACAGGGTGAGAGGGGGTGAAAAACTGTTTTTT. Its translation: CASSYRVRGGEKLFF. Full variable domain (remainder filled in from reference TRBV5-8 and TRBJ1-4): EAGVTQSPTHLIKTRGQQATLRCSPISGHTSVYWYQQALGLGLQFLLWYDEGEERNRGNFPPRFSGRQFPNYSSELNVNALELEDSALYLCASSYRVRGGEKLFFGSGTQLSVL.

This sequence joins TRBV4-1 and TRBJ1-4; the match to TRBD1 covers 8 bases. CDR1 MGHRA and CDR2 YSYEKL come from the germline V gene. The CDR3 length is 16 residues. The V gene end was trimmed by 0 bases and the J gene end by 2 bases; junction bases not matched to a gene: 2. CDR3 coding DNA: TGCGCCAGCAGCCAAGACAGGGGGCGGACTAATGAAAAACTGTTTTTT. The encoded protein is CASSQDRGRTNEKLFF.

The chain combines TRBV9 with TRBJ2-3, with D possibly TRBD2 on 5 matching bases. Trimming left V 0 bases short and J 5 bases short, with 10 bases between. Per the germline V gene, CDR1 is SGDLS and CDR2 is YYNGEE. This CDR3 region has 14 residues. In DNA, the CDR3 is TGTGCCAGCAGCGTAGAATTAGCGAGAGATACGCAGTATTTT. It yields the protein CASSVELARDTQYF.

The CDR3 nucleotides are TGTGCCAGCAGCCAACAAACAGGGTACGGACCCTACGAGCAGTACTTC. It encodes CASSQQTGYGPYEQYF. The genes are TRBV14 and TRBJ2-7, with D perhaps matching TRBD1 (6 bases). Between the trimmed V and J ends, which lost 2 bases and 2 bases, there was a span of 16 bases. Germline CDR1 SGHDN, CDR2 FVKESK. This CDR3 is built from 16 residues. Complete variable domain (other parts from reference TRBV14 and TRBJ2-7): EAGVTQFPSHSVIEKGQTVTLRCDPISGHDNLYWYRRVMGKEIKFLLHFVKESKQDESGMPNNRFLAERTGGTYSTLKVQPAELEDSGVYFCASSQQTGYGPYEQYFGPGTRLTVT.

V usage is TRBV19 and J usage is TRBJ1-6; 7 nucleotides line up with TRBD1. Trimming cost V 6 bases and J 0 bases; bases outside gene matches: 5. The germline V gene encodes CDR1 LNHDA and CDR2 SQIVND (reference sequence). The CDR3 sequence is 16 residues long. The CDR3 here is CASSPTGSSYNSPLHF. CDR3 DNA sequence: TGTGCCAGTAGCCCGACAGGGAGCTCCTATAATTCACCCCTCCACTTT. The full variable domain, its missing parts supplied by reference TRBV19 and TRBJ1-6, is DGGITQSPKYLFRKEGQNVTLSCEQNLNHDAMYWYRQDPGQGLRLIYYSQIVNDFQKGDIAEGYSVSREKKESFPLTVTSAQKNPTAFYLCASSPTGSSYNSPLHFGNGTRLTVT.

The chain couples TRBV7-3 to TRBJ2-3; 7 bases are a match to TRBD2. Per the germline V gene, CDR1 is SGHTA and CDR2 is FQGTGA. The V gene end was trimmed by 8 bases and the J gene end by 1 base; junction bases not matched to a gene: 3. This CDR3 comprises 13 residues. The chain's CDR3 is CASSRGGTDTQYF. CDR3 coding DNA: TGTGCCAGCTCACGGGGGGGCACAGATACGCAGTATTTT.

The chain has TRBV18 and TRBJ1-2; D perhaps matches TRBD1 (6 bases). V lost 3 bases to trimming and J lost 7 bases, with 18 bases between them. The CDR3 covers 15 residues. The germline V gene encodes CDR1 KGHSH and CDR2 LQKENI. The CDR3, as DNA: TGTGCCAGCTCACCCGGGCTGACAGGTACTCTTGGCTACACCTTC. Amino acids: CASSPGLTGTLGYTF.

The rearrangement links TRBV5-5 to TRBJ1-3; D gene unclear. V was cut by 2 bases and J by 7 bases, with 10 bases left in between. Germline lookup yields CDR1 SGHKS and CDR2 YYEKEE (reference sequence). The CDR3 is 13 residues long. CDR3 coding DNA: TGTGCCAGCAGCTTAGCGGGAGGCAACACCATATATTTT. Amino acids: CASSLAGGNTIYF.

The chain is built from TRBV5-8 and TRBJ1-6, with D maybe TRBD1 (6 bases). Germline V gene data show CDR1 as SGHTS and CDR2 as YDEGEE. Deletions cut 0 bases from V and 9 bases from J, with 13 bases between. This CDR3 has 15 amino acids. CDR3 sequence (DNA): TGTGCCAGCAGCTTGGGACAGGTCGTCGGTTCACCCCTCCACTTT. Translated: CASSLGQVVGSPLHF.

The V and J genes are TRBV4-2 and TRBJ1-4, with D maybe TRBD1 (6 bases). This CDR3 has 15 residues. V was pared by 3 bases and J by 4 bases, with 12 bases between. CDR1 and CDR2 (germline): LGHNA, YNFKEQ. The CDR3 sequence: CASSHGPGDNEKLFF. CDR3 DNA sequence: TGTGCCAGCAGCCACGGCCCAGGGGATAATGAAAAACTGTTTTTT.

The chain carries TRBV29-1 and TRBJ1-2; D gene uncertain. This CDR3 region has 12 residues. Trimming took off 3 bases at V and 1 base at J, with 6 bases between the two ends. The germline V gene has CDR1 SQVTM and CDR2 ANQGSEA. The CDR3 reads CSVDVSNYGYTF. CDR3 nucleotides: TGCAGCGTTGACGTCAGTAACTATGGCTACACCTTC.

The chain couples TRBV9 to TRBJ1-5; possibly TRBD1 for D (5 bases). The CDR3 extends over 15 amino acids. V was pared by 4 bases and J by 5 bases, with 16 bases between. In germline, CDR1 is SGDLS, CDR2 YYNGEE. This CDR3 reads CASSPLPGGDQPQHF. In DNA, the CDR3 is TGTGCCAGCAGCCCCCTGCCCGGGGGTGATCAGCCCCAGCATTTT.

The V and J genes are TRBV19 and TRBJ1-3; D not certain. CDR3 length: 16 amino acids. Trimming pared 4 bases from V and 0 bases from J, leaving 13 bases between. Germline lookup yields CDR1 LNHDA and CDR2 SQIVND (reference sequence). CDR3 amino acids: CASSRTVGSSGNTIYF. The CDR3 DNA reads as TGTGCCAGTAGTAGAACCGTTGGCAGCTCTGGAAACACCATATATTTT.

This clone was seen only once. V usage is TRBV7-3 and J usage is TRBJ2-1, with TRBD2 matching 14 bases. Per the germline V gene, CDR1 is SGHTA and CDR2 is FQGTGA. CDR3 length: 17 residues. The ends lost 5 bases at V and 7 bases at J; junction bases unmatched: 10. CDR3 loop: CASSQGLAGVSGNEQFF. The CDR3 coding sequence is TGTGCCAGCAGCCAGGGACTAGCGGGGGTCTCAGGGAATGAGCAGTTCTTC. Full variable domain (rest looked up from reference TRBV7-3 and TRBJ2-1): GAGVSQTPSNKVTEKGKYVELRCDPISGHTALYWYRQSLGQGPEFLIYFQGTGAADDSGLPNDRFFAVRPEGSVSTLKIQRTERGDSAVYLCASSQGLAGVSGNEQFFGPGTRLTVL.

The chain couples TRBV7-8 to TRBJ1-1; a possible D gene is TRBD1 (6 bases). The length of the CDR3 is 17 residues. CDR1 is SGHVS and CDR2 is FQNEAQ in the germline V gene. Trimming shortened V by 3 bases and J by 3 bases, and 20 bases separated the two germline ends. CDR3 in amino acids: CASSFLSRHRVDTEAFF. CDR3 bases: TGTGCCAGCAGCTTCCTTAGCCGGCACAGGGTAGACACTGAAGCTTTCTTT.

This clone came up once. The chain is built from TRBV11-3 and TRBJ2-6; no reliable D call. CDR1 is SGHNT and CDR2 is YENEEA in the germline V gene. This CDR3 has 15 amino acids. The ends were cut back, 4 bases at V and 1 base at J, with 8 bases in the middle. The CDR3 loop reads CASSSFSSGANVLTF. The CDR3 DNA follows: TGTGCCAGCAGCTCCTTTAGTTCTGGGGCCAACGTCCTGACTTTC.